This TCR beta chain was documented in a study of blood T cell repertoires in COVID-19. Regarding this clone: This sample also contains other DNA sequences that code for the same CDR3.

From germline, CDR1 is SGHNT and CDR2 YENEEA. Trimming pared 4 bases from V and 3 bases from J, leaving 3 bases between. This CDR3 has 12 residues. Data came from immunoSEQ multiplex PCR; TCRdb stores just in-frame clones and leaves some out. The sample yields fewer than 200,000 clones, about four fifths seen once. This TCR derives from a woman in her forties with COVID-19, enrolled during active disease. The chain recombines TRBV11-3 with TRBJ2-2; D ambiguous. The sample was peripheral blood. The CDR3 here is CASSSDTGELFF. In DNA form, the CDR3 reads TGTGCCAGCAGCTCCGACACCGGGGAGCTGTTTTTT.